This T cell receptor (beta chain) is from a study of T cells in Graves' hyperthyroidism and ophthalmopathy. This clonotype appeared many times. Authors of the study amplified TCR beta CDR3 regions from RNA transcripts. HTBI primers were used for first-round RT-PCR of the TCR CDR3. Each CDR3 protein is one row after TCRdb ran MiXCR on the multiplex PCR reads. The table includes a few hundred thousand distinct CDR3 sequences, more than 13% detected once. With V trimmed by 3 bases and J by 1 base, 12 bases remained unmatched. CDR3 size: 18 residues. Germline CDR1 and CDR2: DFQATT and SNEGSKA (reference sequence).

This chain links TRBV20-1 with TRBJ2-3; 11 positions match TRBD2. Source material: blood. This clonotype was sampled from a woman younger than 45 with Graves' hyperthyroidism. CDR3 amino acids: CSASPVLAGALGTDTQYF. CDR3 bases: TGCAGTGCTAGCCCGGTACTAGCGGGAGCCTTGGGCACAGATACGCAGTATTTT.